This T cell receptor beta chain comes out of a study of cytomegalovirus exposure and HLA in healthy donors (dated by TCRdb to the late 2010s). Study-level background: According to an earlier analysis of several hundred of the donors, 150 million to 200 million T cells yielded 90 million to 140 million unique TCR beta sequences and around 300 Gb of sequence data. Across some 400 genotyped donors of the cohort, an average of about 240,000 unique TCR beta nucleotide sequences per donor were sequenced, and 15% to 20% of those sequences were non-productive. The study aimed to test whether cataloging public T cell receptors could reveal signatures of past pathogen exposure. To predict cytomegalovirus infection status, the study brought together high-throughput TCR immunosequencing, statistical association of individual TCRs with disease status, and machine learning. In the later analysis, no new phenotypic data were used to find candidate immune exposures; instead, reliance was placed on TCR beta sequences and their occurrence across donors. Both class I and class II loci were covered by HLA typing, at four-digit resolution. In a later analysis, previously published TCR beta repertoires from about 640 donors were re-analyzed and high-resolution HLA genotyping was added so that TCR occurrence patterns could be studied. The study used immunosequencing to profile the T cell repertoires of approximately 630 subjects and linked those repertoires to cytomegalovirus serostatus. Approximately 300 gigabases of sequencing data and around 80 million unique TCR sequences made up an early release that covered approximately 700 HLA-typed donors. The genetic ancestry cluster associated with self-reported Caucasian donors included about 81% of the 398 genotyped donors. Typing coverage varied by locus: roughly 620-640 donors for A, B, C, DRB1 and DQB1; roughly 510 for DQA1; about 570 for DPA1; about 450 for DPB1. To decide whether each TCR beta V gene segment behaved as functional or pseudogenic, an earlier analysis of several hundred of the donors relied on high-throughput TCR beta sequencing. Donor age, sex, ethnicity and CMV serostatus were compiled together with the repertoire data. In a later genetic analysis, genome-wide SNP genotypes for 398 of the 666 donors were used, and that subset was treated as a discovery cohort. All discovery cohort repertoires had been generated on a single sequencing platform. A handful of DR-DQ haplotypes were handled as single units for association and clustering because linkage in the cohort was strong. In addition to the first cohort of around 670 subjects, a separate validation cohort of 120 different subjects was used.

The cohort comprised under 700 healthy bone marrow donors. Cohort members were all nominally healthy when sampled, although unrecorded immune exposures were likely present. The donor tested CMV seropositive, placing the donor among the 289 seropositive members of the cohort. A peripheral blood sample was collected from each donor, and TCR beta sequencing was performed on peripheral blood mononuclear cells. The Qiagen DNeasy Blood Extraction Kit was used to extract genomic DNA from the blood cell samples. As for this clone: Its recognized antigen is unknown. No base qualities exist here, and no much larger clone lies one base off it.

What the research found in general, with its limitations: Some IMGT-functional V segments, including TRBV6-2 and TRBV6-3, could not be distinguished by the 87-base-pair reads and were therefore excluded. The earlier analysis of 587 of the donors excluded around 17 rarely observed V segments, including chromosome 9 orphons, because counts were too low. According to a later analysis, parvovirus B19, influenza, CMV and Epstein-Barr virus appeared linked to several top co-occurrence clusters. In a later analysis, TCR association rates were found to vary across HLA loci, with the most associated TCRs seen for DRB1 alleles and the fewest for HLA-C alleles. The authors suggested that the approach could potentially be generalized to other disease states and immunological phenotypes. In this cohort, only TCR beta chains were sequenced, and detectable features were limited by the absence of alpha or paired-chain data. A later analysis found that most CMV-associated TCR beta chains appeared HLA-restricted, with HLA associations seemingly driven largely by CMV exposure. Sequencing depth was assumed to be roughly uniform across donors in the presence/absence analyses, though that assumption may not hold. In an earlier analysis of a few hundred of the donors, most TCR beta V segments were observed in productive rearrangements about 90% or about 30% of the time, broadly matching IMGT annotations. When HLA alleles, especially DR and DQ, strongly co-occurred, attributing TCR associations to individual alleles was difficult. The sequencing pipeline was judged likely to have produced a cluster of highly shared sequence variants as a technical artifact. Immune exposure information for the cohort was limited to CMV serostatus. In both the original and validation cohorts, the classifier was reported to diagnose cytomegalovirus status with high specificity and sensitivity. HLA typing was unavailable for some donors at each locus, so association tests used only the typed subset. Linkage disequilibrium might explain the correlated functional status among segregating V segments, but an unknown experimental factor could not be ruled out. The study gave a list of roughly 150 TCR beta chains associated with cytomegalovirus. Specific HLA alleles were associated with some 15,000 TCR beta sequences at a false discovery rate of 0.05 in a later analysis. A further reported finding was that TCR beta sequences accurately predicted the HLA-A and HLA-B alleles for most subjects in the first cohort. In a later analysis, HLA-associated TCR beta chains showed more clonal expansion and lower generation probabilities than non-associated chains that were equally common. Compared with the 666-donor mean, donors in an Asian-associated ancestry cluster had fewer N-insertions in productive TCRs, according to a later genetic analysis. Most TCR sequences were observed very rarely across donors, whereas some public TCRs were present in many individuals. In a later genetic analysis, a missense DCLRE1C variant was associated with V-gene and J-gene trimming of TCR beta chains, and the association was replicated in an independent cohort. A few of the identified cytomegalovirus-associated TCR beta chains were confirmed in vitro to be specific for cytomegalovirus antigens.

To prepare the library, the immunoSEQ multiplex PCR assay was applied. The multiplex PCR relied on a mix of 60 forward primers for TCR Vbeta segments and 13 reverse primers for TCR Jbeta segments. The CDR3 region of rearranged TCR beta genes was amplified from genomic DNA by a multiplex PCR assay. Amplified TCR beta libraries were sequenced as 87-base-pair reads on the Illumina HiSeq System. Under the source paper's analysis protocol: A later analysis counted approximately 74 million unique TCR beta chains across the 670 or so repertoires, and roughly 11 million of these chains were shared by at least two donors. A nearest-neighbor algorithm error-corrected the raw reads and collapsed the reads into unique sequences, merging closely related sequences to remove PCR and sequencing errors. To assign V, D and J gene segments, CDR3 sequences were aligned to IMGT reference sequences. For a sequence to be retained, a match of at least six nucleotides was required to both a V gene segment and a J gene segment. Rearrangements were classified as productive when the CDR3 lacked stop codons and remained in frame with V and J, and all other rearrangements were classified as non-productive. Following IMGT convention, CDR3 was defined as the stretch from the second conserved V-encoded cysteine up to the conserved J-encoded phenylalanine. Sequences without an unambiguous match to a single V gene segment were excluded from the earlier analysis of about 600 of the donors. An earlier analysis of approximately 590 of the donors called V segments functional above 56.7% productive rearrangements and segregating when the between-donor standard deviation exceeded 5%. To diagnose cytomegalovirus status from the catalog of TCR beta chain sequences, a statistical classification framework was built. V and J gene assignment, in a later analysis, came from comparing TCR nucleotide sequences with IMGT/GENE-DB human TR gene sequences. Using the TCRdist pipeline, a later analysis assigned CDR3 sequences along with most-parsimonious VDJ recombination scenarios. In a later analysis, every TCR beta chain was defined by the combination of its CDR3 amino acid sequence and its V-gene family, and reads without a unique V-gene family were dropped. As a way to deal with suspected cross-contamination and a sequencing artifact, a later analysis dropped 450 to 600 nucleotide sequences that were highly shared and had low generation probability. A later analysis calculated a clonal expansion index for each public chain from normalized within-repertoire ranks of inferred template counts. In a later analysis, generation probabilities were computed using a VDJ recombination model fitted to out-of-frame rearrangements, and the results were checked against IGoR. In a later analysis, TCR-TCR, TCR-HLA and TCR-CMV co-occurrence was scored with hypergeometric tests, and a repertoire-size bias correction was applied to TCR pairs. A later analysis estimated false discovery rates by permuting HLA or CMV assignments 20 times. A later analysis grouped co-occurring TCRs with DBSCAN, adding TCRdist sequence similarity when clustering within HLA-allele-positive subsets. Co-occurrence clustering excluded repertoires with fewer than 30,000 or more than 120,000 public chains, plus five with anomalous nucleotide sharing. TCRdb took over this immuneACCESS table, retaining in-frame rearrangements with V and J assigned. Such tables are incomplete; in checked studies, under half of the missing clones stem from an unresolved V gene, and the remainder is unexplained. D and trimming were read from the DNA, whereas the V and J calls and clone size are those reported in that table. Present in this sample are fewer than 70,000 clones, roughly 74% of which were seen just once. The top ten constitute around 10% of the sample.

Trimming at the junction amounts to 2 bases on V and 9 bases on J, and the germline ends lie 15 bases apart. Taken from the germline V gene (reference sequence), the CDR1 and CDR2 loops are SGHNT and YYREEE. From cysteine to phenylalanine, the CDR3 is 14 amino acids long. Only the CDR3 DNA is retained, 42 bases long and in frame from the first base. This clonotype originated in a woman aged 60 to 75 in good health and CMV-seropositive. In this chain, TRBV5-4 is recombined with TRBJ2-1, and TRBD2 may be the D gene, going by 6 matching bases. Material: PBMCs. The DNA sequence is given as TGTGCCAGCAGCTTCCGCGTGGGGGGAGGTGAGCAGTTCTTC. Translated, it gives CASSFRVGGGEQFF. The full variable domain, with segments outside the CDR3 supplied by the reference TRBV5-4 and TRBJ2-1 proteins, appears as ETGVTQSPTHLIKTRGQQVTLRCSSQSGHNTVSWYQQALGQGPQFIFQYYREEENGRGNFPPRFSGLQFPNYSSELNVNALELDDSALYLCASSFRVGGGEQFFGPGTRLTVL.